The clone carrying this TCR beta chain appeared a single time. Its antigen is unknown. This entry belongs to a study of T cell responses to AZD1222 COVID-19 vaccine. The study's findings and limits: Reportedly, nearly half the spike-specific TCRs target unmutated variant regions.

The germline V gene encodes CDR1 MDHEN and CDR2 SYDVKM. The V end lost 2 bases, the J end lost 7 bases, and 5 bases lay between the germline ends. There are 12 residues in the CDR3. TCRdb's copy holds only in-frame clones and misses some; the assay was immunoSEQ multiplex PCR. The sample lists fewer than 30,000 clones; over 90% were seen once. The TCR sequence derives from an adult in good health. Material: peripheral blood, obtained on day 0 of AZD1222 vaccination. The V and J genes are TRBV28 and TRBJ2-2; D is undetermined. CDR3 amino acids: CASSLNVGELFF. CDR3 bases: TGTGCCAGCAGTTTAAACGTCGGGGAGCTGTTTTTT.